These 10 T cell receptor beta chains were sequenced from one sample in a study of identical twins. In TCRdb, the 5' RACE reads were re-called with MiXCR into one record per CDR3 protein. The data contain about 340,000 distinct CDR3 sequences, about 9% of them singletons. Material: naive T cells sorted from blood. These TCRs come from a woman aged 45-65 years in good health.

The CDR3 DNA reads as TGTGCCAGCAGCGTGACAGGGGGCAATGAGCAGTTCTTC. This gives the protein CASSVTGGNEQFF. V and J are TRBV11-2 and TRBJ2-1; 9 bases are shared with TRBD1. Germline CDR1 reads SGHAT; CDR2 reads FQNNGV. J gave up 6 bases and V 5 bases, and 2 bases lay outside the gene matches. This CDR3 spans 13 amino acids. The full variable domain, in which reference TRBV11-2 and TRBJ2-1 provide the parts outside the CDR3, is EAGVAQSPRYKIIEKRQSVAFWCNPISGHATLYWYQQILGQGPKLLIQFQNNGVVDDSQLPKDRFSAERLKGVDSTLKIQPAKLEDSAVYLCASSVTGGNEQFFGPGTRLTVL.

This clonotype was seen a few times. The V call is TRBV3-1, the J call TRBJ2-3; 11 nucleotides line up with TRBD2. V shed 4 bases, J shed 7 bases, and the junction held 10 bases outside the gene matches. The CDR3 totals 16 residues. Looked up from germline, CDR1 is LGHDT and CDR2 is YNNKEL (reference sequence). CDR3 in DNA: TGTGCCAGCAGCCCGACTAGCGGGAACCTCTTACATACGCAGTATTTT. It translates to CASSPTSGNLLHTQYF.

Here the CDR3 reads CASSLERGWGQPQHF. DNA for the CDR3: TGTGCCAGCAGTTTAGAGAGGGGATGGGGTCAGCCCCAGCATTTT. This chain connects TRBV12-3 or TRBV12-4 to TRBJ1-5, with a possible D match to TRBD1 (5 bases). The V and J ends lost 1 base and 6 bases respectively, with 13 bases between them. The CDR3 sequence is 15 residues long.

This clonotype was found a few times. The chain combines TRBV3-1 with TRBJ2-5; 9 nucleotides agree with TRBD1. Germline CDR1 is LGHDT and CDR2 is YNNKEL (reference sequence). The CDR3 length is 16 residues. V was clipped by 4 bases and J by 2 bases; unmatched bases: 8. CDR3 amino acids: CASSRSGTGSQETQYF. The DNA of the CDR3 is TGTGCCAGCAGCCGTAGTGGGACAGGGTCGCAAGAGACCCAGTACTTC.

Regarding this clonotype: A read error may account for a junction end that differs from germline. This chain connects TRBV5-1 to TRBJ2-2; 12 bases are a match to TRBD2. This CDR3 comprises 15 residues. Germline CDR1 SGHRS, CDR2 YFSETQ. The CDR3 loop reads CASSRTSGNAGELFF. CDR3 DNA sequence: TGCGCCAGCAGCCGGACTAGCGGGAACGCCGGGGAGCTGTTTTTT.

The V call is TRBV7-2, the J call TRBJ2-3, with 7 bases fitting TRBD2. V lost 1 base, J lost 1 base, and 8 bases stayed unmatched. The CDR3 length is 17 residues. Germline V gene data show CDR1 as SGHTA and CDR2 as FQGNSA. CDR3 region: CASSLGAGGSGTDTQYF. The DNA of the CDR3 is TGTGCCAGCAGCTTAGGAGCTGGCGGGAGCGGCACAGATACGCAGTATTTT.

The table lists this clonotype with many counts. This chain connects TRBV29-1 to TRBJ1-1; D is unclear. The CDR3 runs to 12 residues. CDR1 is SQVTM and CDR2 is ANQGSEA in the germline V gene. V dropped 8 bases and J dropped 5 bases, with 15 bases sitting between them. Here the CDR3 DNA reads TGCAGCACCGTCTGGGGTGGGACTGAAGCTTTCTTT. As protein: CSTVWGGTEAFF.

The CDR3 loop reads CSVLTGDRAGELFF. The DNA for the CDR3 is TGCAGCGTTCTAACAGGGGATAGGGCCGGGGAGCTGTTTTTT. The rearrangement links TRBV29-1 to TRBJ2-2; the match to TRBD1 covers 7 bases. This CDR3 comprises 14 residues. Germline loops: CDR1 SQVTM, CDR2 ANQGSEA. V lost 5 bases, J lost 6 bases, and 9 bases stayed unmatched.

This chain connects TRBV5-1 to TRBJ2-7, with 7 bases lining up with TRBD1. This CDR3 is built from 14 residues. Trimming at V came to 7 bases and at J to 4 bases, leaving 11 bases not matched to a gene. Germline V gene lookup returns CDR1 SGHRS and CDR2 YFSETQ. The CDR3 here is CASSQGAGGYEQYV. As DNA, the CDR3 is TGCGCCAGCTCTCAGGGCGCAGGGGGATACGAGCAGTACGTC.

This clonotype has more than one count but fewer than ten. V is TRBV12-3 or TRBV12-4 and J is TRBJ2-1, with 7 bases that match TRBD1. The CDR3 is 14 residues long. With 7 bases clipped from V and 6 bases from J, the junction kept 9 bases outside the gene matches. CDR3 coding DNA: TGTGCCAGCACGGTTACAGGGGAAGGCAATGAGCAGTTCTTC. Amino acids: CASTVTGEGNEQFF.